Following are 32 T cell receptor beta chains from one sample sequenced in a study of cytomegalovirus exposure and HLA in healthy donors. Only in-frame clones appear in the TCRdb table, and some are missing; sequencing was by immunoSEQ multiplex PCR. The table shows over 100,000 clones, with about 95% occurring only once. What was sequenced was PBMCs. The receptors stem from a young woman in good health and CMV-seronegative.

The gene calls are TRBV25-1 and TRBJ2-7; D might be TRBD1 (5 bases). Trimming took 5 bases from V and 0 from J, leaving 11 bases between them. Germline values: CDR1 MGHDK, CDR2 SYGVNS. CDR3 size: 14 residues. CDR3 residues: CASSHRPPSYEQYF. Here the CDR3 DNA reads TGTGCCAGCAGTCACAGGCCTCCCTCCTACGAGCAGTACTTC.

This chain connects TRBV5-1 to TRBJ1-2; D unresolved. Germline-derived CDR1 and CDR2 are SGHRS and YFSETQ. V was shortened by 0 bases and J by 5 bases, with 5 bases between the two germline ends. The CDR3 contains 12 residues. CDR3 sequence (DNA): TGCGCCAGCAGCTTGGGGGAGTATGGCTACACCTTC. As protein: CASSLGEYGYTF.

The chain links TRBV19 to TRBJ2-7; D is undetermined. This CDR3 has 13 residues. Germline-derived CDR1 and CDR2 are LNHDA and SQIVND (reference sequence). Between the trimmed V and J ends, which lost 0 bases and 2 bases, there was a span of 5 bases. CDR3 in DNA: TGTGCCAGTAGTATAGATGGGCCCTACGAGCAGTACTTC. Translated: CASSIDGPYEQYF.

This rearrangement joins TRBV25-1 to TRBJ1-2, with TRBD1 identical over 8 bases. V lost 3 bases, J lost 2 bases, and 11 bases stayed unmatched. Germline V gene data show CDR1 as MGHDK and CDR2 as SYGVNS. The CDR3 covers 17 residues. The CDR3 region has the DNA TGTGCCAGCAGTGATCTAGGACCAGGGGGCCAGAACTATGGCTACACCTTC. Protein: CASSDLGPGGQNYGYTF.

The CDR3 here is CATFSVNTEAFF. CDR3 nucleotide sequence: TGTGCCACTTTCTCCGTGAACACTGAAGCTTTCTTT. This rearrangement joins TRBV19 to TRBJ1-1; unclear D gene. The germline CDR1 and CDR2 sequences are LNHDA and SQIVND (reference sequence). V gave up 10 bases and J gave up 0 bases, with 9 bases separating them. The CDR3 loop spans 12 amino acids.

The genes are TRBV6-5 and TRBJ2-3; a weak D match, TRBD1 (6 bases). Germline-derived CDR1 and CDR2 are MNHEY and SVGAGI. V lost 5 bases, J lost 4 bases, and 16 bases lay in between. The CDR3 runs 15 residues. The CDR3 coding sequence is TGTGCCAGCAGTAGAAATACAGGGAGCGCAGATACGCAGTATTTT. This codes for CASSRNTGSADTQYF.

This sequence joins TRBV9 and TRBJ2-6; unclear D gene. Trimming removed 3 bases at V and 0 bases at J, with 10 bases between. This CDR3 comprises 16 residues. Germline CDR1 is SGDLS and CDR2 is YYNGEE. CDR3 DNA sequence: TGTGCCAGCAGCGCCCGCGGAGACTCTGGGGCCAACGTCCTGACTTTC. It is translated as CASSARGDSGANVLTF.

J is TRBJ1-5 and V is TRBV6-4; D is unresolved. V dropped 2 bases and J dropped 3 bases, with 5 bases sitting between them. The V gene's germline CDR1 is MRHNA and CDR2 SNTAGT. The CDR3 sequence is 13 residues long. The CDR3 loop reads CASSDEHNQPQHF. As DNA, the CDR3 is TGTGCCAGCAGTGACGAACACAATCAGCCCCAGCATTTT.

The V call is TRBV7-8, the J call TRBJ2-7; 12 nucleotides line up with TRBD2. Germline V lookup: CDR1 SGHVS, CDR2 FQNEAQ. V dropped 5 bases and J dropped 2; count of bases not matched to a gene: 4. CDR3 length: 15 amino acids. CDR3 coding DNA: TGTGCCAGCAGCGAAACTAGCGGGGGGACCTACGAGCAGTACTTC. Encoded protein: CASSETSGGTYEQYF.

The rearrangement uses TRBV27 and TRBJ2-3; D is possibly TRBD2 (6 bases). The CDR3 loop spans 13 amino acids. V gave up 8 bases and J gave up 2 bases, with 11 bases separating them. Germline assignment: CDR1 MNHEY and CDR2 SMNVEV (reference sequence). The CDR3 nucleotides are TGTGCCAGCCTGGCGGGAAACACAGATACGCAGTATTTT. This sequence encodes CASLAGNTDTQYF.

The rearrangement joins TRBV11-1 to TRBJ1-4, with a weak D call TRBD1 (5 bases). The CDR3 runs 12 residues. Germline V gene data show CDR1 as SGHAT and CDR2 as FQDESV (reference sequence). Trimming cost V 5 bases and J 11 bases, with 12 bases left between them. CDR3 DNA sequence: TGTGCCAGCAGCCCCCGGCCAGGGAAACTGTTTTTT. Translation gives CASSPRPGKLFF.

The chain combines TRBV4-3 with TRBJ2-7; D gene uncertain. From germline, CDR1 is LGHNA and CDR2 YSLEER. V shed 1 base and J shed 4 bases, with 14 bases lying between them. The CDR3 contains 15 residues. Here the CDR3 DNA reads TGCGCCAGCAGCCAAGCGTCTGGGCTCCGATACGAGCAGTACTTC. Its translation is CASSQASGLRYEQYF.

The V and J genes are TRBV5-5 and TRBJ1-2, with D tentatively TRBD1 (5 bases). Germline V gives CDR1 SGHKS, CDR2 YYEKEE (reference sequence). V gave up 3 bases and J gave up 7 bases, with 10 bases separating them. The CDR3 is 12 residues long. This chain's CDR3 is CASSSARAGYTF. CDR3 DNA sequence: TGTGCCAGCAGCTCCGCCAGGGCTGGCTACACCTTC.

This clone has only one observation. The rearrangement links TRBV5-5 to TRBJ2-7; no clear D. This CDR3 region has 15 residues. The V and J ends lost 4 bases and 4 bases respectively, with 18 bases between them. CDR1 is SGHKS and CDR2 is YYEKEE in the germline V gene (reference sequence). This CDR3 reads CASSPPVERNYEQYF. The CDR3 DNA is TGTGCCAGCAGCCCCCCTGTAGAGAGGAATTACGAGCAGTACTTC.

Concerning this clone itself: Because the CDR3's place on the DNA is in doubt, the DNA is left out and the CDR3 is given as listed by TCRdb. The chain uses TRBV4-3 and TRBJ2-1; TRBD2, the D gene given by the table, was not confirmed from the DNA. The CDR3 extends over 19 residues, inclusive of both ends. Germline-derived CDR1 and CDR2 are LGHNA and YSLEER. This CDR3 reads CASSPDLPAARGIYNEQFF.

The chain employs TRBV18 and TRBJ2-7, with TRBD2 matching 9 bases. Germline V lookup: CDR1 KGHSH, CDR2 LQKENI. V shed 1 base and J 3 bases; nucleotides not matched to a gene: 7. The CDR3 has 16 residues. The CDR3, as DNA: TGTGCCAGCTCACCACAACTCGGAGCGGGGGGCTACGAGCAGTACTTC. Protein product: CASSPQLGAGGYEQYF.

This chain connects TRBV5-1 to TRBJ1-2, with no clear D. V lost 3 bases and J 8 bases, leaving 14 bases between the germline ends. The CDR3 contains 13 residues. The germline gives CDR1 SGHRS, CDR2 YFSETQ. The CDR3 protein is CASSSPGGLGYTF. DNA for the CDR3: TGCGCCAGCAGCTCCCCAGGAGGGCTCGGCTACACCTTC.

The V and J genes are TRBV29-1 and TRBJ1-2, with TRBD1 identical over 8 bases. Germline CDR1 SQVTM, CDR2 ANQGSEA. CDR3 length: 14 amino acids. The junction had 4 bases not matched to a gene; V was cut back by 4 bases and J by 0 bases. The CDR3 region is CSVGTGYPNYGYTF. The CDR3 DNA reads as TGCAGCGTTGGGACAGGGTACCCTAACTATGGCTACACCTTC.

The genes are TRBV2 and TRBJ2-2; D ambiguous. The CDR3 contains 11 residues. CDR1 SNHLY and CDR2 FYNNEI come from the germline V gene. V shed 8 bases and J shed 6 bases, with 7 bases lying between them. The CDR3 DNA sequence: TGTGCCAGCCGCGGCGCCGGGGAGCTGTTTTTT. This gives the protein CASRGAGELFF.

The V and J genes are TRBV27 and TRBJ1-2, with TRBD1 matching 9 bases. Germline-derived CDR1 and CDR2 are MNHEY and SMNVEV (reference sequence). V dropped 10 bases and J dropped 4; count of bases not matched to a gene: 10. There are 14 residues in the CDR3. As DNA, the CDR3 is TGTGCCACTTCCAAGGGACAGGGATCCTATGGCTACACCTTC. The encoded protein is CATSKGQGSYGYTF.

The rearrangement links TRBV30 to TRBJ1-2, with D possibly TRBD1 on 6 matching bases. The length of the CDR3 is 11 residues. Per the germline V gene, CDR1 is GTSNPN and CDR2 is SVGIG (reference sequence). Trimming shortened V by 4 bases and J by 8 bases, and 11 bases separated the two germline ends. The CDR3 DNA reads as TGTGCCTGGAACAGGGACCTCGGCTACACCTTC. Protein sequence: CAWNRDLGYTF. Based on the CDR3 plus reference TRBV30 and TRBJ1-2, the full variable domain is SQTIHQWPATLVQPVGSPLSLECTVEGTSNPNLYWYRQAAGRGLQLLFYSVGIGQISSEVPQNLSASRPQDRQFILSSKKLLLSDSGFYLCAWNRDLGYTFGSGTRLTVV.

The V call is TRBV9, the J call TRBJ2-1; 10 bases fit TRBD2. The V and J ends lost 0 bases and 10 bases, in that order; junction bases with no gene match: 7. The CDR3 loop spans 15 amino acids. The germline gives CDR1 SGDLS, CDR2 YYNGEE. The CDR3, as DNA: TGTGCCAGCAGCGTAGAGGCTAGCGGGGGCCGGGAGCAGTTCTTC. As protein: CASSVEASGGREQFF.

This chain links TRBV9 with TRBJ1-2, with a weak D call TRBD1 (5 bases). CDR1 is SGDLS, CDR2 YYNGEE, per germline. The CDR3 extends over 14 amino acids. Deletions cut 0 bases from V and 8 bases from J, with 14 bases between. CDR3 residues: CASSVAAGIQGYTF. CDR3 nucleotide sequence: TGTGCCAGCAGCGTAGCGGCAGGGATTCAGGGCTACACCTTC.

The chain joins TRBV28 to TRBJ1-2; D is unresolved. Germline V gene lookup returns CDR1 MDHEN and CDR2 SYDVKM. The CDR3 contains 11 residues. V was shortened by 10 bases and J by 2 bases, with 8 bases between the two germline ends. CDR3 protein: CATRGNYGYTF. In DNA, the CDR3 is TGTGCCACCCGGGGAAACTATGGCTACACCTTC.

The V gene is TRBV5-6, the J gene TRBJ1-2; perhaps TRBD1 as D (5 bases). V lost 4 bases and J 6 bases, leaving 13 bases between the germline ends. Per the germline V gene, CDR1 is SGHDT and CDR2 is YYEEEE. The CDR3 is 13 amino acids. The CDR3 region is CASSDVGGNGYTF. The CDR3 DNA is TGTGCCAGCAGCGATGTCGGGGGGAATGGCTACACCTTC.

J is TRBJ2-1 and V is TRBV6-9; the D gene is possibly TRBD1 (6 bases). The germline CDR1 and CDR2 sequences are MNHGY and SVAAGI. V dropped 3 bases and J dropped 4 bases, with 13 bases sitting between them. This CDR3 spans 15 amino acids. CDR3 in amino acids: CASSYPRTVYNEQFF. DNA for the CDR3: TGTGCCAGCAGTTACCCTCGGACAGTTTACAATGAGCAGTTCTTC.

This clone was counted once. The V gene is TRBV7-9, the J gene TRBJ1-2; 7 bases line up with TRBD1. CDR1 and CDR2 (germline): SEHNR, FQNEAQ (reference sequence). The CDR3 sequence is 15 residues long. V lost 5 bases to trimming and J lost 2 bases; unmatched junction nucleotides: 8. The CDR3 spells CASSAAGQLNYGYTF. The CDR3 bases are TGTGCCAGCAGCGCCGCGGGACAGCTAAACTATGGCTACACCTTC.

The chain joins TRBV30 to TRBJ1-4; D unclear. Deletions cut 7 bases from V and 8 bases from J, with 17 bases between. CDR3 size: 13 residues. CDR1 is GTSNPN and CDR2 is SVGIG in the germline V gene (reference sequence). CDR3 DNA sequence: TGTGCCTCCGAATATCCTGCGGGAGAAAAACTGTTTTTT. Residues: CASEYPAGEKLFF.

The chain is built from TRBV5-1 and TRBJ1-1, with 8 nucleotides matching TRBD1. This CDR3 contains 15 residues. The V and J ends lost 4 bases and 3 bases, in that order; junction bases with no gene match: 8. CDR1 is SGHRS, CDR2 YFSETQ, per germline. CDR3: CASSPGQGRDTEAFF. For the CDR3, the DNA is TGCGCCAGCAGCCCCGGACAGGGTAGGGACACTGAAGCTTTCTTT.

The chain carries TRBV6-5 and TRBJ2-1; 8 positions agree with TRBD2. The length of the CDR3 is 13 residues. Germline CDR1 reads MNHEY; CDR2 reads SVGAGI. The V segment lost 8 bases and the J segment 7 bases; nucleotides outside the gene matches: 7. The DNA of the CDR3 is TGTGCCAGCGCCCTTAGCGGGATTAATGAGCAGTTCTTC. Amino acid sequence: CASALSGINEQFF.

The rearrangement joins TRBV27 to TRBJ1-6; TRBD1 matches at 8 bases. The CDR3 spans 14 residues. Per the germline V gene, CDR1 is MNHEY and CDR2 is SMNVEV (reference sequence). The V gene end was trimmed by 6 bases and the J gene end by 10 bases; junction bases not matched to a gene: 8. This CDR3 reads CASSPTDRGSPLHF. The DNA for the CDR3 is TGTGCCAGCAGCCCCACCGACAGGGGCTCACCCCTCCACTTT.

The genes are TRBV18 and TRBJ1-4; the match to TRBD1 covers 9 bases. This CDR3 contains 13 residues. V lost 4 bases to trimming and J lost 15 bases; unmatched junction nucleotides: 9. Looked up from germline, CDR1 is KGHSH and CDR2 is LQKENI. The CDR3 DNA reads as TGTGCCAGCTCACAGAGCTTGGACAGGGGAGTGTTTTTT. Translated, it gives CASSQSLDRGVFF.